The clone carrying this TCR beta chain was seen a few times. Germline assignment: CDR1 SGDLS and CDR2 YYNGEE. Trimming took 4 bases from V and 8 from J; bases not matched to a gene: 8. This CDR3 is 13 amino acids long. Method: immunoSEQ multiplex PCR; TCRdb's copy keeps in-frame clones and lacks some. The sample lists 150,000 to 160,000 clones, less than 90% occurring once. This entry comes from a study of T cell responses to AZD1222 COVID-19 vaccine. The TCR sequence derives from an adult in good health. Sequenced here: peripheral blood, sampled on day 0 of AZD1222 vaccination. This chain connects TRBV9 to TRBJ1-2; 7 bases are shared with TRBD1. The CDR3: CASSRDREHGYTF. The CDR3 DNA sequence: TGTGCCAGCAGCCGTGACAGGGAGCACGGCTACACCTTC. Complete variable domain (other parts from reference TRBV9 and TRBJ1-2): DSGVTQTPKHLITATGQRVTLRCSPRSGDLSVYWYQQSLDQGLQFLIQYYNGEERAKGNILERFSAQQFPDLHSELNLSSLELGDSALYFCASSRDREHGYTFGSGTRLTVV.